This is a list of T cell receptor beta chains from one sample in a study of Tregs in tolerant kidney transplant recipients. Sequencing used immunoSEQ multiplex PCR; TCRdb keeps in-frame clones, though not all of them. The data hold 90,000 to 120,000 clones, with about 90% observed a single time. Material: CD4+ T cells from blood, obtained before the transplant. The receptors originated from a human donor who received a combined kidney and bone marrow transplant. Each CDR3 is given with its conserved first and last residue. D genes are given only for firm matches. A row's size may be missing; if present it is once, few, many or a size class.

TRBD1 | TRBJ2-7 | TRBV10-1 | few | CASSRDRVSEQYF | TGCGCCAGCAGTAGGGACAGGGTATCCGAGCAGTACTTC
- | TRBJ2-7 | TRBV2 | - | CASRGQAVSYEQYF | TGTGCCAGCAGGGGGCAGGCGGTCTCCTACGAGCAGTACTTC
- | TRBJ2-6 | TRBV5-1 | - | CASSLGQTGPSGANVLTF | TGCGCCAGCAGCTTGGGTCAAACCGGTCCATCTGGGGCCAACGTCCTGACTTTC
- | TRBJ1-1 | TRBV7-7 | - | CASSLDSNTEAFF | TGTGCCAGCAGTTTGGACAGTAACACTGAAGCTTTCTTT
TRBD2 | TRBJ2-6 | TRBV4-1 | - | CASSQPRGATFSGANVLTF | TGCGCCAGCAGCCAACCGCGGGGGGCTACCTTCTCTGGGGCCAACGTCCTGACTTTC
- | TRBJ2-7 | TRBV5-4 | - | CASSLPSHEQYF | TGTGCCAGCAGCTTGCCCTCCCACGAGCAGTACTTC
- | TRBJ2-7 | TRBV11-3 | once | CASSLSAEGEQYF | TGTGCCAGCAGCTTAAGCGCCGAGGGGGAACAGTACTTC
- | TRBJ1-5 | TRBV6-5 | few | CASSTYGNQPQHF | TGTGCCAGCAGTACCTACGGTAATCAGCCCCAGCATTTT
- | TRBJ1-1 | TRBV20-1 | - | CSAWSSTEAFF | TGCAGTGCTTGGAGCTCCACTGAAGCTTTCTTT
- | TRBJ1-2 | TRBV23-1 | - | CASGPTERYYGYTF | TGCGCCAGCGGACCGACAGAAAGGTACTATGGCTACACCTTC
- | TRBJ1-2 | TRBV5-1 | - | CASSLGDTANYGYTF | TGCGCCAGCAGCTTGGGAGACACCGCTAACTATGGCTACACCTTC
TRBD1 | TRBJ2-7 | TRBV28 | once | CASLQDRAGEQYF | TGTGCCAGCCTTCAGGACAGGGCGGGGGAGCAGTACTTC
TRBD1 | TRBJ1-2 | TRBV6-5 | few | CASSPSDRAYGYTF | TGTGCCAGCAGCCCTAGTGACAGGGCGTATGGCTACACCTTC
- | TRBJ2-2 | TRBV21-1 | - | CASPSWAANTGELFF | TGTGCCAGCCCTAGCTGGGCGGCGAACACCGGGGAGCTGTTTTTT
TRBD1 | TRBJ2-7 | TRBV29-1 | - | CSVGDSYYEQYF | TGCAGCGTTGGGGACAGCTACTACGAGCAGTACTTC
- | TRBJ2-3 | TRBV5-4 | - | CASSLNRAGTDTQYF | TGTGCCAGCAGCCTAAACAGGGCTGGAACAGATACGCAGTATTTT
- | TRBJ2-5 | TRBV2 | - | CASSETGAPRTQYF | TGTGCCAGCAGTGAGACTGGGGCCCCCCGGACCCAGTACTTC